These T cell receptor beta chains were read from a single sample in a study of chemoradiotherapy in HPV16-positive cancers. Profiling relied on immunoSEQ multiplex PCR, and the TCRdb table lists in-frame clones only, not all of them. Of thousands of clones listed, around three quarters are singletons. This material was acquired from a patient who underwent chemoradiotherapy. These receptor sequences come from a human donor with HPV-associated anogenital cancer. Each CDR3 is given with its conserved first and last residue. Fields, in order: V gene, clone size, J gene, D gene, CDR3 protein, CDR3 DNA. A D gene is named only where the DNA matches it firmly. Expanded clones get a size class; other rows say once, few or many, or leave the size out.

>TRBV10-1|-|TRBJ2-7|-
CASSESMSRTQSEQYF
TGCGCCAGCAGTGAGTCGATGTCTCGAACGCAGTCCGAGCAGTACTTC
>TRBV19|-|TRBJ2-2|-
CASRDTKLNTGELFF
TGTGCCAGTAGGGACACAAAACTGAACACCGGGGAGCTGTTTTTT
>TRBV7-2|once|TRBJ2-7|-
CASRQGGDAGYEQYF
TGTGCCAGCAGGCAAGGGGGGGACGCCGGCTACGAGCAGTACTTC
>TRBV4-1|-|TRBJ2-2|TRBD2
CASSQSRAGDTGELFF
TGCGCCAGCAGCCAATCCCGGGCGGGGGATACCGGGGAGCTGTTTTTT
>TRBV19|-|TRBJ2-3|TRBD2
CASKGLAGTDTQYF
TGTGCGTCGAAGGGACTAGCGGGAACAGATACGCAGTATTTT
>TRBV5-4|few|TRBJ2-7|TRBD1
CASSLGQDAYEQYF
TGTGCCAGCAGCTTAGGACAGGATGCCTACGAGCAGTACTTC
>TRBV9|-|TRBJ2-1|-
CASSYLGGPNAEQFF
TGTGCCAGCAGCTATCTCGGGGGGCCTAACGCTGAGCAGTTCTTC
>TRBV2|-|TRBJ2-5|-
CASTTLRQETQYF
TGTGCCAGCACCACTCTCAGACAAGAGACCCAGTACTTC
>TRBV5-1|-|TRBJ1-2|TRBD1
CASSTDGTGEGYTF
TGCGCCAGCAGCACCGACGGGACAGGGGAGGGCTACACCTTC
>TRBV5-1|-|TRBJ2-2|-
CASRLTVTGELFF
TGCGCCAGCAGATTGACAGTCACCGGGGAGCTGTTTTTT
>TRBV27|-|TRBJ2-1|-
CASSFFGGEQFF
TGTGCCAGCAGTTTTTTCGGGGGTGAGCAGTTCTTC
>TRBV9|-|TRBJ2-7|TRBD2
CASSPGTSPREQYF
TGTGCCAGCAGCCCCGGGACTAGCCCCCGCGAGCAGTACTTC
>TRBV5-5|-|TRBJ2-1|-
CASRGTGEMRGYNEQFF
TGTGCCAGCAGAGGAACTGGTGAAATGCGGGGTTACAATGAGCAGTTCTTC
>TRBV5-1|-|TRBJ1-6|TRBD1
CASSASSRGQDSPLHF
TGCGCCAGCAGCGCCTCGAGCAGGGGGCAGGATTCACCCCTCCACTTT
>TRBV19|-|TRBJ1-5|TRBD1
CASSIRGQNQPQHF
TGTGCCAGTAGTATCAGGGGGCAGAATCAGCCCCAGCATTTT
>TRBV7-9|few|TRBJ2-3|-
CASSPTDTQYF
TGTGCCAGCAGCCCAACAGATACGCAGTATTTT
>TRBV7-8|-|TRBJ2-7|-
CASSGTSIGEQYF
TGTGCCAGCAGCGGAACTAGCATAGGCGAGCAGTACTTC
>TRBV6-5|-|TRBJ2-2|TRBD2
CASSYAGDLGGELFF
TGTGCCAGCAGTTACGCGGGAGATCTTGGCGGGGAGCTGTTTTTT
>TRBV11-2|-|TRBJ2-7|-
CASRGYGAYEQYF
TGTGCCAGCAGGGGGTACGGGGCCTACGAGCAGTACTTC
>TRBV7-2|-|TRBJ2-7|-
CASSSGLAPYEQYF
TGTGCCAGCAGCTCGGGGCTGGCTCCCTACGAGCAGTACTTC
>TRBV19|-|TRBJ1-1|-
CASFPLGSNTEAFF
TGTGCCAGTTTTCCACTCGGCTCGAACACTGAAGCTTTCTTT
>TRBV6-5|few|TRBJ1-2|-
CASSYDGNYGYTF
TGTGCCAGCAGTTACGATGGAAACTATGGCTACACCTTC
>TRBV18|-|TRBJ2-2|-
CASSKAGKNTGELFF
TGTGCCAGCTCAAAAGCTGGGAAGAACACCGGGGAGCTGTTTTTT
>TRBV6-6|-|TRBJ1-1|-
CASSYSVNTEAFF
TGTGCCAGCAGTTACTCGGTGAACACTGAAGCTTTCTTT
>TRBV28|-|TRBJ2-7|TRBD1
CASSLKGAGYEQYF
TGTGCCAGCAGTTTAAAGGGGGCAGGGTACGAGCAGTACTTC
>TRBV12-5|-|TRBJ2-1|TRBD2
CASRGGLVGEQFF
TGTGCTAGTAGGGGGGGACTAGTTGGTGAGCAGTTCTTC
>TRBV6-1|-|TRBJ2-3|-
CASWRVAGDTQYF
TGTGCCAGCTGGCGGGTAGCAGGGGATACGCAGTATTTT
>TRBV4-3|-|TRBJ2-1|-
CASSQGRGWDNEQFF
TGCGCCAGCAGCCAGGGCAGGGGTTGGGACAATGAGCAGTTCTTC
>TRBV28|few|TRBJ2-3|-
CASSFWGSRDTDTQYF
TGTGCCAGCAGTTTTTGGGGTTCTAGGGACACAGATACGCAGTATTTT
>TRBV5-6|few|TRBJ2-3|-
CASSEGTDTQYF
TGTGCCAGCAGCGAAGGCACAGATACGCAGTATTTT
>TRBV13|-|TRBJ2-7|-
CASSPFDSPREQYF
TGTGCCAGCAGCCCCTTCGACTCCCCAAGGGAGCAGTACTTC
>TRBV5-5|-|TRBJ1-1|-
CASSLATGPSTEAFF
TGTGCCAGCAGCTTGGCGACTGGACCTAGCACTGAAGCTTTCTTT
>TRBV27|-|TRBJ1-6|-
CASSSGVWSPLHF
TGTGCCAGCAGCTCAGGGGTTTGGTCACCCCTCCACTTT
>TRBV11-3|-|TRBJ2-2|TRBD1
CASSLASGTGAGELFF
TGTGCCAGCAGCTTAGCCTCCGGGACAGGGGCCGGGGAGCTGTTTTTT
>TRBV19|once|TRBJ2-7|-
CASSISGGFSYEQYF
TGTGCCAGTAGTATCAGTGGGGGGTTCTCCTACGAGCAGTACTTC
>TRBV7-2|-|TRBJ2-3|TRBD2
CASSLTGTSPPDTQYF
TGTGCCAGCAGCTTAACCGGGACTAGCCCCCCAGATACGCAGTATTTT
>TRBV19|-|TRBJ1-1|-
CASSGNQMNTEAFF
TGTGCCAGTAGTGGGAACCAAATGAACACTGAAGCTTTCTTT
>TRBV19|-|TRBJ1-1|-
CASSIARGPAFF
TGTGCCAGTAGTATTGCGAGGGGCCCAGCTTTCTTT
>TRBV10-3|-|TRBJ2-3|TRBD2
CAISLAGSTDTQYF
TGTGCCATCAGTCTAGCGGGGTCCACAGATACGCAGTATTTT
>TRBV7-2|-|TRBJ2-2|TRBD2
CASSQFGTSGPGELFF
TGTGCCAGCAGTCAGTTTGGGACTAGCGGCCCCGGGGAGCTGTTTTTT
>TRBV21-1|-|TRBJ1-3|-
CASTSPDAQRSSGNTIYF
TGTGCCAGCACTTCCCCGGACGCACAGCGGAGCTCTGGAAACACCATATATTTT
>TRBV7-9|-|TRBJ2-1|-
CASVSRDKTSLEQFF
TGTGCCAGCGTAAGCCGGGACAAGACTAGTTTGGAGCAGTTCTTC
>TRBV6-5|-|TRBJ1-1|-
CASSMFDQPPGTFF
TGTGCCAGCAGCATGTTCGACCAGCCGCCGGGAACTTTCTTT
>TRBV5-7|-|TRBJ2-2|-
CASSLNRETGGELFF
TGTGCCAGCAGCTTGAACAGGGAAACCGGCGGGGAGCTGTTTTTT
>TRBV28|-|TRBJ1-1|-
CASGGVKTEAFF
TGTGCCAGCGGAGGGGTGAAAACTGAAGCTTTCTTT
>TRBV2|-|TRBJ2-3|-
CASRVRGNRVDTQYF
TGTGCCTCCCGGGTTAGGGGGAATCGTGTGGATACGCAGTATTTT
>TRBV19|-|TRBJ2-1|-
CASMPGGGRLPYNEQFF
TGTGCCAGTATGCCTGGGGGCGGGAGACTCCCCTACAATGAGCAGTTCTTC
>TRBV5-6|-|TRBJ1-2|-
CASSLDRADYGYTF
TGTGCCAGCAGCTTGGACAGGGCCGACTATGGCTACACCTTC
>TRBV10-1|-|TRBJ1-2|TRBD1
CASSESRRQGRDTYGYTF
TGCGCCAGCAGTGAGAGTCGACGACAGGGGAGGGATACCTATGGCTACACCTTC
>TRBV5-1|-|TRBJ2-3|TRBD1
CASSSQGQGATDTQYF
TGCGCCAGCAGTTCTCAAGGACAGGGGGCGACAGATACGCAGTATTTT
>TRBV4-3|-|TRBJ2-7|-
CANSGSSYEQYF
TGCGCCAACTCGGGTAGCTCCTACGAGCAGTACTTC
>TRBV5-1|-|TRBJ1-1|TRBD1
CASSLQGQGSTEAFF
TGCGCCAGCAGCTTACAGGGACAGGGTAGCACTGAAGCTTTCTTT
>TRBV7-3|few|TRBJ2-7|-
CASSPGVRYEQYF
TGTGCCAGCAGCCCCGGCGTCAGGTACGAGCAGTACTTC
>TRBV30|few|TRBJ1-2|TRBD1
CAWSANRGNYGYTF
TGTGCCTGGAGTGCGAACAGGGGCAACTATGGCTACACCTTC
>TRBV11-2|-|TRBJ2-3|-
CASSLEWGPRDTQYF
TGTGCCAGCAGCTTAGAGTGGGGACCTAGGGATACGCAGTATTTT
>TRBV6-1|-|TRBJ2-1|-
CASSEDLRGTEQFF
TGTGCCAGCAGTGAAGATCTCAGGGGCACGGAGCAGTTCTTC
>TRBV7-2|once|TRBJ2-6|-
CASSSSSGANVLTF
TGTGCCAGCAGCTCATCCTCTGGGGCCAACGTCCTGACTTTC
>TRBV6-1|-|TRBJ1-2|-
CASSEASPTSGYTF
TGTGCCAGCAGTGAAGCTTCCCCTACCAGTGGCTACACCTTC
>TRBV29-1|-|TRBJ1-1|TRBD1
CSGDRDRVAFF
TGCAGCGGTGACAGGGATCGGGTAGCTTTCTTT